Each of the 28 T cell receptor beta chains below was sequenced from the same sample in a study of immune evolution from preneoplasia to lung adenocarcinoma. The data were produced by immunoSEQ multiplex PCR, yet TCRdb's version contains in-frame clones alone and is incomplete. The data show about 7,600 clones, around 80% seen once. The sample consisted of FFPE adjacent normal lung tissue. Receptors originate from a person aged 65-85 years with lung adenocarcinoma.

The V and J genes are TRBV27 and TRBJ2-5, with a weak D call TRBD2 (6 bases). Germline assignment: CDR1 MNHEY and CDR2 SMNVEV (reference sequence). The CDR3 is 12 amino acids. The V end lost 6 bases, the J end lost 5 bases, and 10 bases lay between the germline ends. The CDR3 sequence: CASSRAGETQYF. CDR3 DNA: TGTGCCAGCAGCCGGGCGGGGGAGACCCAGTACTTC.

CDR3 sequence (DNA): TGCGCCAGCAGCCAATCCCGGCTCGTGAACACTGAAGCTTTCTTT. It translates to CASSQSRLVNTEAFF. The chain links TRBV4-1 to TRBJ1-1; D remains ambiguous. Germline lookup yields CDR1 MGHRA and CDR2 YSYEKL. CDR3 size: 15 residues. The V end lost 2 bases, the J end lost 0 bases, and 10 bases lay between the germline ends.

This chain links TRBV9 with TRBJ1-3; D unresolved. The V and J ends lost 3 bases and 0 bases respectively, with 7 bases between them. CDR3 length equals 14 residues. Germline V lookup: CDR1 SGDLS, CDR2 YYNGEE. The CDR3 loop is CASSARDSGNTIYF. DNA for the CDR3: TGTGCCAGCAGCGCGCGGGACTCTGGAAACACCATATATTTT.

The chain joins TRBV6-4 to TRBJ1-1; D not certain. The CDR3 sequence is 13 residues long. V dropped 4 bases and J dropped 5 bases, with 11 bases sitting between them. Germline V gene lookup returns CDR1 MRHNA and CDR2 SNTAGT. The CDR3 here is CASSVSEGTEAFF. DNA for the CDR3: TGTGCCAGCAGTGTCTCTGAAGGGACTGAAGCTTTCTTT.

This rearrangement joins TRBV28 to TRBJ2-7, with TRBD1 matching over 10 bases. Unmatched junction bases numbered 9, after V lost 5 bases and J lost 2 bases. CDR1 and CDR2 (germline): MDHEN, SYDVKM. This CDR3 comprises 16 residues. The CDR3 region is CASSTTGTGVAYEQYF. In DNA form, the CDR3 reads TGTGCCAGCAGTACGACCGGGACAGGGGTCGCCTACGAGCAGTACTTC.

The chain has TRBV18 and TRBJ2-7; D remains ambiguous. From germline, CDR1 is KGHSH and CDR2 LQKENI. This CDR3 has 11 residues. V was pared by 6 bases and J by 2 bases, with 5 bases between. In nucleotides, the CDR3 is TGTGCCAGCTCCGAGACCTACGAGCAGTACTTC. It specifies CASSETYEQYF.

The V and J genes are TRBV7-3 and TRBJ2-7; D may match TRBD1 or TRBD2 (5 bases each). The CDR3 is 13 amino acids. CDR1 and CDR2 from the germline V gene are SGHTA and FQGTGA. Trimming pared 4 bases from V and 6 bases from J, leaving 13 bases between. The CDR3 is CASSSRTGTEQYF. The CDR3 DNA reads as TGTGCCAGCAGCTCCAGGACGGGGACCGAGCAGTACTTC. The full variable domain, in which reference TRBV7-3 and TRBJ2-7 provide the parts outside the CDR3, is GAGVSQTPSNKVTEKGKYVELRCDPISGHTALYWYRQSLGQGPEFLIYFQGTGAADDSGLPNDRFFAVRPEGSVSTLKIQRTERGDSAVYLCASSSRTGTEQYFGPGTRLTVT.

V and J are TRBV29-1 and TRBJ2-3; D is uncertain. Trimming pared 5 bases from V and 5 bases from J, leaving 11 bases between. The CDR3 covers 12 residues. Looked up from germline, CDR1 is SQVTM and CDR2 is ANQGSEA. CDR3 DNA: TGCAGCGTTTTCGACCGAGGAGATACGCAGTATTTT. This translates into CSVFDRGDTQYF.

The V gene is TRBV6-4, the J gene TRBJ2-1, with 9 positions matching TRBD2. J was trimmed by 8 bases and V by 3 bases; bases with no gene match: 8. The CDR3 totals 15 residues. Germline CDR1 MRHNA, CDR2 SNTAGT. CDR3 in amino acids: CASSEVAGEKDEQFF. As DNA, the CDR3 is TGTGCCAGCAGTGAGGTAGCGGGAGAGAAGGATGAGCAGTTCTTC.

CDR3 sequence: CASRSGRRANVLTF. Here the CDR3 DNA reads TGCGCCAGCAGATCAGGCCGGAGGGCCAACGTCCTGACTTTC. The chain links TRBV10-2 to TRBJ2-6; D is unclear. The CDR3 is 14 residues long. Trimming stripped 6 bases from V and 5 bases from J, with 11 bases between. Germline CDR1 is WSHSY and CDR2 is SAAADI.

Within the sample, this clone is medium-sized (0.01 to 0.1%). This chain uses TRBV9 with TRBJ1-1; no clear D. Germline CDR1 SGDLS, CDR2 YYNGEE. Trimming removed 4 bases from V and 0 bases from J, with 19 bases in between. The CDR3 covers 17 residues. The CDR3 loop is CASSPSPIDKLNTEAFF. The CDR3 DNA reads TGTGCCAGCAGCCCCAGCCCCATTGACAAATTGAACACTGAAGCTTTCTTT.

The chain has TRBV18 and TRBJ2-1, with 10 bases lining up with TRBD2. The CDR3 covers 18 residues. V lost 6 bases and J lost 5; bases outside the gene matches: 16. Germline CDR1 and CDR2: KGHSH and LQKENI. The CDR3 here is CASSPPELAGYLNNEQFF. Written as DNA, the CDR3 is TGTGCCAGCTCCCCTCCTGAACTAGCGGGATACCTCAACAATGAGCAGTTCTTC.

This chain joins TRBV9 and TRBJ2-5; D may correspond to TRBD1 or TRBD2 (5 bases each). Looked up from germline, CDR1 is SGDLS and CDR2 is YYNGEE. Trimming pared 5 bases from V and 3 bases from J, leaving 17 bases between. CDR3 length equals 15 residues. CDR3 sequence: CASSGGLLREETQYF. In nucleotides, the CDR3 is TGTGCCAGCAGTGGGGGTCTTCTGCGGGAAGAGACCCAGTACTTC.

This clone showed up just a few times. The chain has TRBV27 and TRBJ2-7; 10 bases fit TRBD1. Germline assignment: CDR1 MNHEY and CDR2 SMNVEV (reference sequence). The CDR3 contains 15 residues. Trimming at V came to 4 bases and at J to 2 bases, leaving 5 bases not matched to a gene. The CDR3 coding sequence is TGTGCCAGCAGTTCACGGGACAGGGGAACCTACGAGCAGTACTTC. As protein: CASSSRDRGTYEQYF.

This chain connects TRBV10-3 to TRBJ1-1; D gene unclear. The CDR3 runs to 14 residues. Trimming stripped 0 bases from V and 1 base from J, with 6 bases between. Per germline, CDR1 ENHRY and CDR2 SYGVKD. The CDR3 protein is CAISESMTNTEAFF. The DNA for the CDR3 is TGTGCCATCAGTGAGTCGATGACGAACACTGAAGCTTTCTTT.

This rearrangement joins TRBV4-1 to TRBJ1-2; TRBD1 aligns across 8 bases. Germline V gene data show CDR1 as MGHRA and CDR2 as YSYEKL. After removal of 3 bases from V and 8 bases from J, the junction contained 5 bases not matched to a gene. The CDR3 loop spans 13 amino acids. The chain's CDR3 is CASSQQGAGGYTF. In DNA form, the CDR3 reads TGCGCCAGCAGCCAGCAGGGGGCTGGGGGCTACACCTTC.

This chain uses TRBV6-1 with TRBJ2-1; D call uncertain. The ends were cut back, 5 bases at V and 6 bases at J, with 11 bases in the middle. The germline V gene encodes CDR1 MNHNS and CDR2 SASEGT. The CDR3 extends over 13 amino acids. As DNA, the CDR3 is TGTGCCAGCAGTCTATGGGTCGTCAATGAGCAGTTCTTC. Translating it yields CASSLWVVNEQFF.

The rearrangement uses TRBV14 and TRBJ2-3; TRBD2 matches at 7 bases. Germline CDR1 reads SGHDN; CDR2 reads FVKESK. The CDR3 consists of 15 residues. V lost 1 base, J lost 8 bases, and 9 bases stayed unmatched. In DNA, the CDR3 is TGTGCCAGCAGCCAAGGTGTGGGGGGGACTGGTACGCAGTATTTT. This gives the protein CASSQGVGGTGTQYF.

The chain combines TRBV28 with TRBJ1-1, with 7 bases identical to TRBD1. CDR1 and CDR2 (germline): MDHEN, SYDVKM. The CDR3 is 13 residues long. Trimming took 8 bases from V and 7 from J; bases not matched to a gene: 10. CDR3 DNA: TGTGCCAGCCTTATAGGCCGGGACAGTGAAGCTTTCTTT. It specifies CASLIGRDSEAFF.

The J gene is TRBJ1-3, the V gene TRBV11-2, with TRBD1 as a possible D gene (6 bases). CDR3 length equals 16 residues. Germline values: CDR1 SGHAT, CDR2 FQNNGV. With 3 bases removed from V and 5 bases from J, the gap between germline ends came to 17 bases. CDR3 sequence: CASSFEGYRDRNTIYF. The CDR3 DNA follows: TGTGCCAGCAGCTTCGAGGGGTACAGGGACCGAAACACCATATATTTT.

The rearrangement uses TRBV9 and TRBJ2-3, with TRBD2 identical over 10 bases. This CDR3 has 15 amino acids. V shed 1 base and J 4 bases; nucleotides not matched to a gene: 3. CDR1 is SGDLS, CDR2 YYNGEE, per germline. CDR3 sequence (DNA): TGTGCCAGCAGCGTAACTAGCGGGACCTCAGATACGCAGTATTTT. It yields the protein CASSVTSGTSDTQYF.

This rearrangement joins TRBV7-3 to TRBJ1-3; TRBD1 is a possible D gene (6 bases). Between the trimmed V and J ends, which lost 3 bases and 4 bases, there was a span of 16 bases. This CDR3 comprises 16 residues. Per germline, CDR1 SGHTA and CDR2 FQGTGA. CDR3 loop: CASSFRGMVSGNTIYF. As DNA, the CDR3 is TGTGCCAGCAGCTTTAGGGGGATGGTCTCCGGAAACACCATATATTTT.

The gene calls are TRBV6-5 and TRBJ1-2; no definite D call. CDR1 and CDR2 (germline): MNHEY, SVGAGI. V gave up 4 bases and J gave up 8 bases, with 11 bases separating them. The length of the CDR3 is 12 residues. The CDR3 protein is CASSSGGGGYTF. The CDR3 nucleotides are TGTGCCAGCAGTTCGGGAGGAGGAGGCTACACCTTC.

This clone has a single count. The chain couples TRBV5-1 to TRBJ2-2; TRBD1 might be the D (6 bases). CDR1 and CDR2 (germline): SGHRS, YFSETQ. The CDR3 has 16 amino acids. Trimming left V 4 bases short and J 4 bases short, with 17 bases between. The chain's CDR3 is CASSPLGTQLTGELFF. Here the CDR3 DNA reads TGCGCCAGCAGCCCCTTGGGGACACAACTCACCGGGGAGCTGTTTTTT.

This sequence joins TRBV4-1 and TRBJ1-2; D perhaps matches TRBD1 (6 bases). This CDR3 region has 18 residues. The V end was cut by 1 base, the J end by 4 bases, with 22 bases between. The germline V gene has CDR1 MGHRA and CDR2 YSYEKL. CDR3 sequence (DNA): TGCGCCAGCAGCCAAGTAATGAGGACAGCAAAGGACTCCTATGGCTACACCTTC. Translation: CASSQVMRTAKDSYGYTF.

The chain joins TRBV9 to TRBJ1-1, with D possibly TRBD1 on 6 matching bases. Germline CDR1 SGDLS, CDR2 YYNGEE. The CDR3 length is 14 residues. Trimming left V 3 bases short and J 5 bases short, with 14 bases between. The CDR3 sequence: CASSATTGRTEAFF. In nucleotides, the CDR3 is TGTGCCAGCAGCGCGACGACAGGAAGAACTGAAGCTTTCTTT.

This chain uses TRBV9 with TRBJ2-1, with a possible D match to TRBD2 (5 bases). The CDR3 runs 12 residues. Germline-derived CDR1 and CDR2 are SGDLS and YYNGEE. V was shortened by 0 bases and J by 9 bases, with 7 bases between the two germline ends. In DNA, the CDR3 is TGTGCCAGCAGCGTAGATGAGGGTGAGCAGTTCTTC. It is translated as CASSVDEGEQFF.

The chain couples TRBV11-2 to TRBJ2-3; D might be TRBD2 (6 bases). Germline CDR1 reads SGHAT; CDR2 reads FQNNGV. CDR3 size: 16 residues. Trimming shortened V by 1 base and J by 3 bases, and 14 bases separated the two germline ends. The CDR3 nucleotides are TGTGCCAGCAGCTTAGTGTTCGGGGGAGTAACAGATACGCAGTATTTT. Translating it yields CASSLVFGGVTDTQYF.